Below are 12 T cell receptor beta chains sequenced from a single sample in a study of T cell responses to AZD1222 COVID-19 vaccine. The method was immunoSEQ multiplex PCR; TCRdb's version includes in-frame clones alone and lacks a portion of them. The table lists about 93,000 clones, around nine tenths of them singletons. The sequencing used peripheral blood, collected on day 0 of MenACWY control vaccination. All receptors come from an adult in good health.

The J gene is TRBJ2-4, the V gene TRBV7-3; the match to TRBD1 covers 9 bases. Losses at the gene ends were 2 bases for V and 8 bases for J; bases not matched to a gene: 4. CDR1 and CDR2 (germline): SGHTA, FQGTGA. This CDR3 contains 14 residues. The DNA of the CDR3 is TGTGCCAGCAGCTTATCGACAGGGGGAGACATTCAGTACTTC. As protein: CASSLSTGGDIQYF.

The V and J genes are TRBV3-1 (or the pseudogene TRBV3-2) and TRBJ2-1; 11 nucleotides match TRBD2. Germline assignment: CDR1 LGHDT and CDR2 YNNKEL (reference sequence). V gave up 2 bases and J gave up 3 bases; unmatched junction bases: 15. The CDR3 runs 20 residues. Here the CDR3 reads CASSQLVAGTSGSYYNEQFF. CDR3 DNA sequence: TGTGCCAGCAGCCAATTGGTCGCCGGGACTAGCGGTTCTTACTACAATGAGCAGTTCTTC.

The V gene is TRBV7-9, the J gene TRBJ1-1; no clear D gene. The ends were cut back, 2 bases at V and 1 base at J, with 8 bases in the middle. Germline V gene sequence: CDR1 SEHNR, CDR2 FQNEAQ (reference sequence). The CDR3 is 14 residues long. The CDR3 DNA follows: TGTGCCAGCAGCTTACTCCAGCAGAACACTGAAGCTTTCTTT. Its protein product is CASSLLQQNTEAFF.

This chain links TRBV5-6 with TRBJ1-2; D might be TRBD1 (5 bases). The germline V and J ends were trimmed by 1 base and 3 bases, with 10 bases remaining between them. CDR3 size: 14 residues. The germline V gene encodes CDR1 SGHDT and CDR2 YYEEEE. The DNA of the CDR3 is TGTGCCAGCAGCTTGAAAGGGGAGTACTATGGCTACACCTTC. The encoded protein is CASSLKGEYYGYTF.

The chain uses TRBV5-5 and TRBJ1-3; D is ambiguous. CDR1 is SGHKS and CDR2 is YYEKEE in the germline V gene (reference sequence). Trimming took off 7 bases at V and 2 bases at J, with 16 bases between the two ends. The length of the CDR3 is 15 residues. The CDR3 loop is CASLAWNGAGNTIYF. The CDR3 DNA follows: TGTGCCAGCCTAGCTTGGAACGGGGCTGGAAACACCATATATTTT. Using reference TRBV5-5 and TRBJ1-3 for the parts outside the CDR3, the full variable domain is DAGVTQSPTHLIKTRGQQVTLRCSPISGHKSVSWYQQVLGQGPQFIFQYYEKEERGRGNFPDRFSARQFPNYSSELNVNALLLGDSALYLCASLAWNGAGNTIYFGEGSWLTVV.

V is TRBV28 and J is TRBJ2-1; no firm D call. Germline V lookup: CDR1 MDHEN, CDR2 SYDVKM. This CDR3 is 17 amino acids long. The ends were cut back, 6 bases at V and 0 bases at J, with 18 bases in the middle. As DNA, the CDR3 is TGTGCCAGCAGCCTTATCCCCAGGATTGGCTCCTACAATGAGCAGTTCTTC. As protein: CASSLIPRIGSYNEQFF.

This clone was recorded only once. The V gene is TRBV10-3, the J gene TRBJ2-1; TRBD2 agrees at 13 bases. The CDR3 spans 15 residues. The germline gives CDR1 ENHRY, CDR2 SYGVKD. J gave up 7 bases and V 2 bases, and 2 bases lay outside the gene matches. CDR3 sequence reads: CAISERTSGGNEQFF. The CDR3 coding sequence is TGTGCCATCAGTGAGAGGACTAGCGGGGGTAATGAGCAGTTCTTC.

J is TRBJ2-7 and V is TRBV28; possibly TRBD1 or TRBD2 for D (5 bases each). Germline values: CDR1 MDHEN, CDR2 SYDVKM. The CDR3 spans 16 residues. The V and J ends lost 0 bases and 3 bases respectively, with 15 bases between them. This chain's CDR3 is CASSLWGVSPLYEQYF. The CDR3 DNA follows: TGTGCCAGCAGTTTATGGGGGGTCAGCCCCCTCTACGAGCAGTACTTC.

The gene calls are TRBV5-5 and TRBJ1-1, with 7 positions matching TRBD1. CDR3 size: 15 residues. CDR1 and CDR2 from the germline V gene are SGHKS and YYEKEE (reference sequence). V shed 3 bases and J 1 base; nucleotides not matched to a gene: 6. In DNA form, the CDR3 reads TGTGCCAGCAGCTACGAGACAGGGACGAACACTGAAGCTTTCTTT. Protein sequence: CASSYETGTNTEAFF. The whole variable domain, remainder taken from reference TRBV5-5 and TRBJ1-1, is DAGVTQSPTHLIKTRGQQVTLRCSPISGHKSVSWYQQVLGQGPQFIFQYYEKEERGRGNFPDRFSARQFPNYSSELNVNALLLGDSALYLCASSYETGTNTEAFFGQGTRLTVV.

DNA of the CDR3: TGCAGTGCTAGTCTGGGGGGGACAGGGGCTAATGAAAAACTGTTTTTT. Translated, it gives CSASLGGTGANEKLFF. The chain is built from TRBV20-1 and TRBJ1-4; 10 bases are shared with TRBD1. V shed 3 bases and J 3 bases; nucleotides not matched to a gene: 7. This CDR3 has 16 residues. Germline CDR1 and CDR2: DFQATT and SNEGSKA (reference sequence).

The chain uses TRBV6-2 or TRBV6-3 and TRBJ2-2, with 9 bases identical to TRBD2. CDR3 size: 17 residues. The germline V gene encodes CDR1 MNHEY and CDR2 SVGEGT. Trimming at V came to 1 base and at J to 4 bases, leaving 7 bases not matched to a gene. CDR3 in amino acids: CASSYYRAGGSTGELFF. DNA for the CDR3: TGTGCCAGCAGTTACTACCGGGCGGGGGGGAGCACCGGGGAGCTGTTTTTT.

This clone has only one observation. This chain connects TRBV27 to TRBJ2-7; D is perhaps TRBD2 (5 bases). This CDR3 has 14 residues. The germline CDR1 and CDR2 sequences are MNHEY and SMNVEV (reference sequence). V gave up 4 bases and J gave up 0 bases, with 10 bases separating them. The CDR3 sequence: CASSYGKSSYEQYF. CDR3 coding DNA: TGTGCCAGCAGTTACGGGAAAAGCTCCTACGAGCAGTACTTC.